A selection of T cell receptor beta chains follows, all from one sample in a study of T-cell memory formation after mild COVID-19. TCRdb re-analysed the 5' RACE reads in MiXCR, keeping a single row per CDR3 protein. The sample includes about 470,000 distinct CDR3 sequences, approximately 25% seen only once; the top ten take 9.5% to 15%. Sequenced sample: PBMCs or a T cell subset sorted from them (not recorded which). The receptors come from an adult woman who had mild COVID-19 (a few samples of this study predate the infection). Cell type and time point are not known. Each CDR3 is given with its conserved first and last residue. D genes are given only for firm matches. The size of a clone is reported for some rows only, either as once, few or many, or as a class for expanded clones.

j_call | v_call | cdr3_length | d_call | clone_size | cdr3_aa | cdr3_nt
TRBJ2-3 | TRBV7-2 | 14 | TRBD1 | many | CASSRKTGTDTQYF | TGTGCCAGCAGCCGGAAGACAGGGACCGATACGCAGTATTTT
TRBJ2-1 | TRBV29-1 | 14 | TRBD2 | - | CSVEPGLANNEQFF | TGCAGCGTTGAACCTGGACTAGCGAACAATGAGCAGTTCTTC
TRBJ1-2 | TRBV7-2 | 13 | - | few | CASSLGPMRGYTF | TGTGCCAGCAGCCTCGGCCCAATGCGGGGCTACACCTTC
TRBJ2-3 | TRBV29-1 | 14 | - | - | CSIVGRDTTDTQYF | TGCAGCATTGTGGGGAGGGACACCACAGATACGCAGTATTTT
TRBJ1-3 | TRBV13 | 16 | - | few | CASSLGSGNIRNTIYF | TGTGCCAGCAGCTTAGGGTCCGGGAATATCCGGAACACCATATATTTT
TRBJ2-1 | TRBV9 | 16 | TRBD2 | few | CASSVDLAGGWNEQFF | TGTGCCAGCAGCGTAGACCTAGCGGGAGGTTGGAATGAGCAGTTCTTC
TRBJ2-1 | TRBV2 | 14 | TRBD2 | few | CASIKRGGYNEQFF | TGTGCCAGTATTAAGCGGGGGGGATACAATGAGCAGTTCTTC
TRBJ2-3 | TRBV5-4 | 16 | - | few | CASSLARGGSGNTQYF | TGTGCCAGCAGCTTGGCCAGGGGGGGATCGGGGAATACGCAGTATTTT
TRBJ2-1 | TRBV13 | 16 | TRBD2 | - | CASSLGLAGAANEQFF | TGTGCCAGCAGCTTAGGACTAGCGGGGGCCGCTAATGAGCAGTTCTTC
TRBJ1-5 | TRBV20-1 | 13 | - | - | CSASSGGNQPQHF | TGCAGTGCTAGTTCGGGAGGCAATCAGCCCCAGCATTTT
TRBJ1-2 | TRBV27 | 14 | - | - | CASSPGVRGYGYTF | TGTGCCAGCAGTCCCGGGGTCCGGGGCTATGGCTACACCTTC
TRBJ2-7 | TRBV28 | 11 | - | - | CASNGWDEQYF | TGTGCCAGCAACGGGTGGGACGAGCAGTACTTC
TRBJ2-2 | TRBV9 | 15 | - | - | CASSAQGANTGELFF | TGTGCCAGCAGCGCACAGGGAGCGAACACCGGGGAGCTGTTTTTT
TRBJ2-7 | TRBV4-3 | 17 | - | few | CASTPETGTFSSYEQYF | TGCGCCAGCACCCCAGAAACCGGGACTTTTAGCTCCTACGAGCAGTACTTC
TRBJ2-7 | TRBV5-6 | 14 | TRBD1 | - | CASRMQGAAYEQYF | TGTGCCAGCAGAATGCAGGGGGCGGCCTACGAGCAGTACTTC
TRBJ1-1 | TRBV12-3/TRBV12-4 | 17 | TRBD1 | - | CASRDTGWGQLNTEAFF | TGTGCCAGCAGAGATACTGGGTGGGGACAGTTGAACACTGAAGCTTTCTTT
TRBJ2-7 | TRBV3-1 | 15 | - | - | CASSLRDSVSYEQYF | TGTGCCAGCAGCCTGAGGGATAGCGTCTCCTACGAGCAGTACTTC
TRBJ1-1 | TRBV3-1 | 18 | TRBD1 | once | CASSRQGNTRGGNTEAFF | TGTGCCAGCAGCCGACAGGGAAACACAAGAGGGGGGAACACTGAAGCTTTCTTT
TRBJ1-6 | TRBV27 | 16 | - | few | CASSLSGQTYNSPLHF | TGTGCCAGCAGTCTTAGCGGGCAGACTTATAATTCACCCCTCCACTTT
TRBJ2-5 | TRBV29-1 | 15 | - | - | CSVDPSGVRQETQYF | TGCAGCGTTGATCCGTCAGGGGTGCGACAAGAGACCCAGTACTTC
TRBJ2-5 | TRBV10-3 | 15 | TRBD2 | - | CAISEYGGGRETQYF | TGTGCCATCAGTGAATACGGCGGGGGGCGAGAGACCCAGTACTTC
TRBJ1-2 | TRBV12-3/TRBV12-4 | 13 | - | - | CASSQTDLYGYTF | TGTGCCAGCAGTCAGACAGACCTCTATGGCTACACCTTC
TRBJ2-7 | TRBV30 | 12 | - | - | CASHRDAYEQYF | TGTGCCTCTCACAGGGACGCCTACGAGCAGTACTTC
TRBJ2-3 | TRBV19 | 15 | - | - | CATREAGRATDTQYF | TGTGCCACCAGGGAGGCAGGGCGGGCCACAGATACGCAGTATTTT
TRBJ2-2 | TRBV4-1 | 20 | TRBD1 | few | CASSHAVGDRALANTGELFF | TGCGCCAGCAGCCATGCTGTGGGGGACAGGGCTCTAGCGAACACCGGGGAGCTGTTTTTT
TRBJ1-5 | TRBV4-1 | 15 | TRBD1 | - | CASSQGTGAHQPQHF | TGCGCCAGCAGCCAAGGGACAGGGGCCCATCAGCCCCAGCATTTT
TRBJ1-2 | TRBV20-1 | 11 | - | few | CSARNNYGYTF | TGCAGTGCCCGGAATAACTATGGCTACACCTTC
TRBJ2-7 | TRBV2 | 13 | TRBD2 | few | CASSGGITYEQYF | TGTGCCAGTAGCGGGGGGATCACCTACGAGCAGTACTTC
TRBJ1-6 | TRBV6-5 | 14 | TRBD1 | - | CASSRTGDNSPLHF | TGTGCCAGCAGCAGGACAGGGGATAATTCACCCCTCCACTTT
TRBJ2-1 | TRBV6-2/TRBV6-3 | 16 | TRBD2 | few | CASSYHSAGGPSEQFF | TGTGCCAGCAGTTACCATTCAGCGGGAGGGCCCAGTGAGCAGTTCTTC
TRBJ2-7 | TRBV7-6 | 16 | TRBD1 | - | CASSLSRDRGSNEQYF | TGTGCCAGCAGCTTATCTCGGGACAGGGGATCCAACGAGCAGTACTTC
TRBJ2-7 | TRBV7-9 | 16 | TRBD1 | - | CASSFGQGMMIYEQYF | TGTGCCAGCAGCTTCGGACAGGGTATGATGATTTACGAGCAGTACTTC
TRBJ2-6 | TRBV7-6 | 18 | - | few | CASSLAWEGSSGANVLTF | TGTGCCAGCAGCTTAGCCTGGGAAGGGAGCTCTGGGGCCAACGTCCTGACTTTC
TRBJ2-1 | TRBV5-1 | 14 | - | - | CASSFGQEGNEQFF | TGCGCCAGCAGCTTCGGACAGGAGGGAAATGAGCAGTTCTTC
TRBJ2-7 | TRBV6-4 | 15 | TRBD1 | few | CASSARTGGSYEQYF | TGTGCCAGCAGTGCGAGGACAGGGGGCTCCTACGAGCAGTACTTC
TRBJ2-7 | TRBV11-3 | 17 | - | - | CASSSLAPGVPSYEQYF | TGTGCCAGCAGCTCCCTAGCCCCAGGGGTTCCCTCCTACGAGCAGTACTTC
TRBJ2-7 | TRBV19 | 15 | - | - | CASSIARDWRYEQYF | TGTGCCAGTAGTATCGCTCGGGACTGGCGTTACGAGCAGTACTTC
TRBJ1-1 | TRBV12-2 | 15 | - | - | CASRLADSFYTEAFF | TGTGCAAGTCGCTTAGCGGACAGCTTTTACACTGAAGCTTTCTTT
TRBJ2-2 | TRBV6-5 | 14 | - | few | CASSYSRGTGELFF | TGTGCCAGCAGTTACTCCAGGGGAACCGGGGAGCTGTTTTTT
TRBJ2-1 | TRBV7-9 | 14 | - | few | CASSGWTRDNEQFF | TGTGCCAGCAGCGGATGGACCCGGGACAATGAGCAGTTCTTC
TRBJ2-1 | TRBV9 | 16 | - | few | CASSVDGAYLYNEQFF | TGTGCCAGCAGCGTAGATGGCGCCTACTTGTACAATGAGCAGTTCTTC
TRBJ2-3 | TRBV18 | 17 | - | many | CASSQSSGTRRTDTQYF | TGTGCCAGCTCCCAATCCTCCGGGACACGCCGCACAGATACGCAGTATTTT
TRBJ1-6 | TRBV4-1 | 17 | TRBD1 | few | CASSQVTGGWYNSPLHF | TGCGCCAGCAGCCAGGTGACAGGGGGGTGGTATAATTCACCCCTCCACTTT